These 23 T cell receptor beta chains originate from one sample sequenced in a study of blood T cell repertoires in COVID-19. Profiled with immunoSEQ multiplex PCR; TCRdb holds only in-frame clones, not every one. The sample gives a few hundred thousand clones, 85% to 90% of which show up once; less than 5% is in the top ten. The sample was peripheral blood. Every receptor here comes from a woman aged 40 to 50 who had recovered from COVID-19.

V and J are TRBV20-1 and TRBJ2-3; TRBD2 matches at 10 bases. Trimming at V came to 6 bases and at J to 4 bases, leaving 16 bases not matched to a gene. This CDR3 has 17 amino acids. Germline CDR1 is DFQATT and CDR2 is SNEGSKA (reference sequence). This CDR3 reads CSASGGRSGRAPDTQYF. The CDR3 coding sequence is TGCAGTGCGAGTGGGGGGAGAAGCGGGAGGGCCCCAGATACGCAGTATTTT.

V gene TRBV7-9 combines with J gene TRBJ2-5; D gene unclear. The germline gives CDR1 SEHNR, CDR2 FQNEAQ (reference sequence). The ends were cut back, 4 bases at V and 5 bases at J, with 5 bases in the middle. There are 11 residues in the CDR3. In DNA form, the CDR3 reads TGTGCCAGCAGCTCCGCGGAGACCCAGTACTTC. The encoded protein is CASSSAETQYF.

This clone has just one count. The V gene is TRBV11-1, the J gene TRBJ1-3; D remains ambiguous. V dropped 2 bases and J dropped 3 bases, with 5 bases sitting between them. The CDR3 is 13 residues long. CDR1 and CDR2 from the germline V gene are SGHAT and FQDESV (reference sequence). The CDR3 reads CASSLRLGNTIYF. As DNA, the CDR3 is TGTGCCAGCAGCTTAAGACTTGGAAACACCATATATTTT.

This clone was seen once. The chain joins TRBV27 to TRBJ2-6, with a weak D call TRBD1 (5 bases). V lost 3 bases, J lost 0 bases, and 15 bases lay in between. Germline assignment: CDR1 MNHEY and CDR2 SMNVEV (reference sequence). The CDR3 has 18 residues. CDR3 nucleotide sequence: TGTGCCAGCAGTTTTATCGGACAAACAAGCTCTGGGGCCAACGTCCTGACTTTC. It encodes CASSFIGQTSSGANVLTF.

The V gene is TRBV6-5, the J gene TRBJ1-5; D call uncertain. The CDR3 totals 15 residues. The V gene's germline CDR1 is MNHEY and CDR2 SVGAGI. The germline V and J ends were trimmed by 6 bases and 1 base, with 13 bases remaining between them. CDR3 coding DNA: TGTGCCAGCAGGCTTAATGGCGGCAGCAATCAGCCCCAGCATTTT. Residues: CASRLNGGSNQPQHF.

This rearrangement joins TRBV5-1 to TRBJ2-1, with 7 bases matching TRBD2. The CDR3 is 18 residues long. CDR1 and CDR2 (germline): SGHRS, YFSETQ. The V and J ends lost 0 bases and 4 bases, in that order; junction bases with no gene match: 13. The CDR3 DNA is TGCGCCAGCAGCTTGGGAGCTAGCGGATTCGGGAAATACAATGAGCAGTTCTTC. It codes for CASSLGASGFGKYNEQFF.

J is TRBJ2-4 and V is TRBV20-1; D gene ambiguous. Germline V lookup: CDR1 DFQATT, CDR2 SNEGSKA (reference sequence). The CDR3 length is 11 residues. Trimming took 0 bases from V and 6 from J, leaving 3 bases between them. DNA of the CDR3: TGCAGTGCTAGAGATCGAAACATTCAGTACTTC. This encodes CSARDRNIQYF.

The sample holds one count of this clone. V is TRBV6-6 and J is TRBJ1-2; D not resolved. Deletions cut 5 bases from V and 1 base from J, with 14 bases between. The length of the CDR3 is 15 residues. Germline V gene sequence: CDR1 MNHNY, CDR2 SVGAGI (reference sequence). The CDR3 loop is CASSPPVGNNYGYTF. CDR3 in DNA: TGTGCCAGCAGTCCCCCGGTCGGGAATAACTATGGCTACACCTTC.

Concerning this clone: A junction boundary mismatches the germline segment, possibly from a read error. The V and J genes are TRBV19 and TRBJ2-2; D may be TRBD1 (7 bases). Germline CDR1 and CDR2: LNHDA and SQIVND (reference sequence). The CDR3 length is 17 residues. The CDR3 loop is CASSIRGDREAPRGAVF. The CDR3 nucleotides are TGTGCCAGTAGTATAAGGGGCGACAGGGAGGCCCCCCGGGGAGCTGTTTTT.

The CDR3, as DNA: TGTGCCAGCAGACGGACTAGCGGGAGTTCCTACAATGAGCAGTTCTTC. It yields the protein CASRRTSGSSYNEQFF. The V call is TRBV11-3, the J call TRBJ2-1; TRBD2 aligns across 13 bases. There are 16 residues in the CDR3. J lost 1 base, V lost 6 bases, and 3 bases had no gene match. Germline V gene sequence: CDR1 SGHNT, CDR2 YENEEA.

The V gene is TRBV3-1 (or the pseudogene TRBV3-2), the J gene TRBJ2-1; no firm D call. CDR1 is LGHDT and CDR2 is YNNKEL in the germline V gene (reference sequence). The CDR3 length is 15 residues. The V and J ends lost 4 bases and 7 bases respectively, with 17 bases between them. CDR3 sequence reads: CASSLSAVSRNEQFF. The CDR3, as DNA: TGTGCCAGCAGCCTATCCGCCGTTAGCCGGAATGAGCAGTTCTTC.

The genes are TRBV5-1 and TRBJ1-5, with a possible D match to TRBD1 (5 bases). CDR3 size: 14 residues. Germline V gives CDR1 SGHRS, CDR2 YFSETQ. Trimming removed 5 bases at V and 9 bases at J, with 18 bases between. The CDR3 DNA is TGCGCCAGCAGACAGGACCCCCTCGATTTGCCCCAGCATTTT. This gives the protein CASRQDPLDLPQHF.

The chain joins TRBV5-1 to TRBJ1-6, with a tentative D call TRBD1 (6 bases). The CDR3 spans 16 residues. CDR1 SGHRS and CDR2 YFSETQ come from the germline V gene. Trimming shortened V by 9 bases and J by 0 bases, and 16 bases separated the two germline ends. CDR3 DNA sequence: TGCGCCACCCGGAATGAGGACAGCTCCTATAATTCACCCCTCCACTTT. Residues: CATRNEDSSYNSPLHF.

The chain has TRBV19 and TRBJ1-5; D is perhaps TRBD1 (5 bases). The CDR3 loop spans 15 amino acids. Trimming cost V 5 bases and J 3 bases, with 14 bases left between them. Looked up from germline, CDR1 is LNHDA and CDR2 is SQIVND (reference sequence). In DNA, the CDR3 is TGTGCCAGTAGTCCCCGAGACAGAACCAATCAGCCCCAGCATTTT. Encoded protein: CASSPRDRTNQPQHF. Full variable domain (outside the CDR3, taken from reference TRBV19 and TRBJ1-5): DGGITQSPKYLFRKEGQNVTLSCEQNLNHDAMYWYRQDPGQGLRLIYYSQIVNDFQKGDIAEGYSVSREKKESFPLTVTSAQKNPTAFYLCASSPRDRTNQPQHFGDGTRLSIL.

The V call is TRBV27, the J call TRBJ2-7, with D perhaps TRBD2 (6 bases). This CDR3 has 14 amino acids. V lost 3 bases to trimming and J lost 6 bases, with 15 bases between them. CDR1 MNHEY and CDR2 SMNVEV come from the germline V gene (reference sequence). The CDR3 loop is CASSFRGWEAEQYF. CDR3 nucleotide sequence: TGTGCCAGCAGTTTCAGAGGGTGGGAGGCCGAGCAGTACTTC.

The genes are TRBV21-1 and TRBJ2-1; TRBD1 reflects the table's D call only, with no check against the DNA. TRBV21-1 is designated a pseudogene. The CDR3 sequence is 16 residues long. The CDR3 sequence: CASSDDEGASGNEQFF. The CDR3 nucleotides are TGTGCCAGCAGCGACGACGAGGGGGCGAGTGGCAATGAGCAGTTCTTC.

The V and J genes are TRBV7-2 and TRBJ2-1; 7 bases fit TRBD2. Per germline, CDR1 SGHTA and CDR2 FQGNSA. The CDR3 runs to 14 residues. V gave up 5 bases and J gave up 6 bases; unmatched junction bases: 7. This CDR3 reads CASSPSGGGNEQFF. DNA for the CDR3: TGTGCCAGCAGCCCATCTGGCGGGGGCAATGAGCAGTTCTTC.

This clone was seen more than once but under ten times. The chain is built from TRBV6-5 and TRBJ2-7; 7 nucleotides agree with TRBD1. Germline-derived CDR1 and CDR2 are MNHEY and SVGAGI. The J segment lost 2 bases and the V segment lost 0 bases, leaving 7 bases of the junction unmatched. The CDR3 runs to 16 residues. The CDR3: CASSYSWTGLTYEQYF. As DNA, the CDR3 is TGTGCCAGCAGTTACTCCTGGACAGGCCTCACCTACGAGCAGTACTTC.

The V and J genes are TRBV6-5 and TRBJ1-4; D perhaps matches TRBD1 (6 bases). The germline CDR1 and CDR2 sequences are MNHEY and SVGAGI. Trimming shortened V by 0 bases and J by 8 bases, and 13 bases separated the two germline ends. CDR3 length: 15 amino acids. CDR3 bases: TGTGCCAGCAGTTACTCTCTCAGGGGTGAGGAAAAACTGTTTTTT. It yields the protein CASSYSLRGEEKLFF.

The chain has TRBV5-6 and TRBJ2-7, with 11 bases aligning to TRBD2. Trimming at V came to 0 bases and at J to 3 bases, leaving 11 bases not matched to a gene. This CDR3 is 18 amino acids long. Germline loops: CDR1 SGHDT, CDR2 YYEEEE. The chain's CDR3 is CASSLARKTSGSLYEQYV. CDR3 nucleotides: TGTGCCAGCAGCTTGGCCCGAAAAACTAGCGGGAGTCTCTACGAGCAGTACGTC.

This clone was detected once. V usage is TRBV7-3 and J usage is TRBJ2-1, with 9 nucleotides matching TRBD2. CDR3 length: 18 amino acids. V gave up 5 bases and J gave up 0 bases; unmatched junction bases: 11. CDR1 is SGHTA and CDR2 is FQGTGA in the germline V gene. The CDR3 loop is CASSPDRGGASSYNEQFF. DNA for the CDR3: TGTGCCAGCAGCCCTGATCGCGGGGGGGCCAGCTCCTACAATGAGCAGTTCTTC.

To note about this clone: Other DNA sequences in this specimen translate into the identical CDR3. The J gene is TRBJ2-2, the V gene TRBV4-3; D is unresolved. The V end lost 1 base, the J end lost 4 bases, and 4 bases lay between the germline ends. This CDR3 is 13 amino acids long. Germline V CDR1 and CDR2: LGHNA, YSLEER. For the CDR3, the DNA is TGCGCCAGCAGCCAAGCTCTCACCGGGGAGCTGTTTTTT. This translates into CASSQALTGELFF.

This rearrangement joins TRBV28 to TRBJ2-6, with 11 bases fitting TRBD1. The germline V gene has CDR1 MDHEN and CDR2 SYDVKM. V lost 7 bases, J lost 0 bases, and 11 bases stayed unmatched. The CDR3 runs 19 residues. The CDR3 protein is CASMTGWGQGGSGANVLTF. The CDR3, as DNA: TGTGCCAGCATGACTGGATGGGGACAGGGGGGCTCTGGGGCCAACGTCCTGACTTTC.